This T cell receptor (beta chain) was sequenced for a study of T cell responses to AZD1222 COVID-19 vaccine. The V end was cut by 8 bases, the J end by 2 bases, with 10 bases between. Germline V gene lookup returns CDR1 ENHRY and CDR2 SYGVKD. The CDR3 has 13 amino acids. Repertoires were generated with immunoSEQ multiplex PCR, while TCRdb's copy carries only in-frame clones and drops some. The profile shows 95,000 to 150,000 clones, 75% to 90% of them singletons. V is TRBV10-3 and J is TRBJ1-3; weak D call: TRBD1 (5 bases). This receptor was obtained from an adult in good health. The specimen was peripheral blood, collected on day 0 of AZD1222 vaccination. The CDR3 region is CAIQGGTGNTIYF. CDR3 nucleotide sequence: TGTGCCATCCAGGGTGGGACTGGAAACACCATATATTTT.